One sample yielded the 19 T cell receptor beta chains listed below, sequenced in a study of cytomegalovirus exposure and HLA in healthy donors. Primers included in the PCR were 60 Vbeta and 13 Jbeta primers. Profiled with immunoSEQ multiplex PCR; TCRdb holds only in-frame clones, not every one. The sample lists about 150,000 clones, 80% to 90% occurring once. The sequenced sample consisted of PBMCs. Source of these receptors: a male donor in good health and CMV-seronegative.

The gene calls are TRBV29-1 and TRBJ2-1; possible D gene TRBD2, 6 bases. The germline V gene encodes CDR1 SQVTM and CDR2 ANQGSEA. This CDR3 has 14 residues. V lost 3 bases and J 10 bases, leaving 19 bases between the germline ends. CDR3 amino acids: CSVDGGLKFGEQFF. The CDR3 nucleotides are TGCAGCGTTGACGGGGGTTTAAAGTTTGGGGAGCAGTTCTTC.

This clone occurred a few times. V gene TRBV5-4 combines with J gene TRBJ2-7, with TRBD2 matching over 9 bases. Germline assignment: CDR1 SGHNT and CDR2 YYREEE (reference sequence). This CDR3 has 15 residues. The V and J ends lost 0 bases and 0 bases, in that order; junction bases with no gene match: 1. The CDR3 spells CASSLGGRASYEQYF. CDR3 DNA sequence: TGTGCCAGCAGCTTGGGCGGGAGGGCCTCCTACGAGCAGTACTTC.

The chain uses TRBV28 and TRBJ2-5; a possible D gene is TRBD1 (7 bases). The V end was cut by 2 bases, the J end by 3 bases, with 10 bases between. The CDR3 totals 14 residues. Germline CDR1 is MDHEN and CDR2 is SYDVKM. Here the CDR3 reads CASSLQGEEETQYF. The CDR3 DNA sequence: TGTGCCAGCAGTTTACAGGGGGAGGAAGAGACCCAGTACTTC.

V and J are TRBV27 and TRBJ1-5; no clear D. V was clipped by 6 bases and J by 3 bases, with 15 bases between them. The CDR3 consists of 15 residues. Germline V gene sequence: CDR1 MNHEY, CDR2 SMNVEV (reference sequence). The CDR3 protein is CASRLGGGLNQPQHF. CDR3 sequence (DNA): TGTGCCAGCAGACTAGGAGGAGGTCTCAATCAGCCCCAGCATTTT.

The V call is TRBV23-1, the J call TRBJ1-5; D might be TRBD1 (6 bases). TRBV23-1 is placed among ORFs of uncertain function. This CDR3 region has 15 residues. The V and J ends lost 0 bases and 4 bases respectively, with 10 bases between them. The CDR3, as DNA: TGCGCCAGCAGTCAATCGCCCAGGGGTAATCAGCCCCAGCATTTT. It yields the protein CASSQSPRGNQPQHF.

The chain links TRBV7-3 to TRBJ1-2; TRBD1 might be the D (5 bases). The CDR3 runs to 14 residues. The ends were cut back, 5 bases at V and 8 bases at J, with 18 bases in the middle. From germline, CDR1 is SGHTA and CDR2 FQGTGA. CDR3 DNA: TGTGCCAGCAGCCCCGATGCTAGGGGATACGGCTACACCTTC. It codes for CASSPDARGYGYTF.

This sequence joins TRBV5-1 and TRBJ2-7; a possible D gene is TRBD1 (6 bases). This CDR3 has 13 amino acids. V lost 4 bases, J lost 2 bases, and 10 bases lay in between. The V gene's germline CDR1 is SGHRS and CDR2 YFSETQ. This chain's CDR3 is CASSGTLPYEQYF. CDR3 nucleotides: TGCGCCAGCAGCGGGACACTACCCTACGAGCAGTACTTC.

The gene calls are TRBV19 and TRBJ2-7, with TRBD2 identical over 11 bases. Germline V gene lookup returns CDR1 LNHDA and CDR2 SQIVND (reference sequence). This CDR3 has 14 amino acids. V shed 3 bases and J 4 bases; nucleotides not matched to a gene: 2. As DNA, the CDR3 is TGTGCCAGTAGTATGACTAGCGGGATTTACGAGCAGTACTTC. This translates into CASSMTSGIYEQYF.

This clone was found a few times. This chain connects TRBV6-5 to TRBJ2-5; no definite D call. V was trimmed by 5 bases and J by 5 bases, leaving 12 bases between them. Per the germline V gene, CDR1 is MNHEY and CDR2 is SVGAGI. This CDR3 contains 13 residues. Written as DNA, the CDR3 is TGTGCCAGCAGTCTGGGCCGAGAGGAGACCCAGTACTTC. Residues: CASSLGREETQYF.

The genes are TRBV4-3 and TRBJ2-1, with D unclear. Germline V gene data show CDR1 as LGHNA and CDR2 as YSLEER. Trimming removed 1 base from V and 7 bases from J, with 11 bases in between. This CDR3 contains 14 residues. The DNA of the CDR3 is TGCGCCAGCAGCCAAGGTGTGGCTGCAAATGAGCAGTTCTTC. Protein sequence: CASSQGVAANEQFF.

The chain links TRBV5-1 to TRBJ2-5, with 11 bases fitting TRBD2. Germline lookup yields CDR1 SGHRS and CDR2 YFSETQ. J was trimmed by 8 bases and V by 4 bases; bases with no gene match: 7. CDR3 length: 14 residues. The CDR3 nucleotides are TGCGCCAGCAGCGCTTCCGGGACTAGCGGAACCCAGTACTTC. Its translation is CASSASGTSGTQYF.

The gene calls are TRBV27 and TRBJ2-7; D is uncertain. CDR3 size: 13 residues. Germline-derived CDR1 and CDR2 are MNHEY and SMNVEV (reference sequence). V lost 4 bases and J 3 bases, leaving 10 bases between the germline ends. CDR3: CASSSPPGYEQYF. The CDR3 DNA follows: TGTGCCAGCAGTTCCCCTCCAGGCTACGAGCAGTACTTC.

The genes are TRBV30 and TRBJ2-1, with D hard to call. The CDR3 spans 14 residues. Germline CDR1 is GTSNPN and CDR2 is SVGIG (reference sequence). Trimming shortened V by 3 bases and J by 0 bases, and 9 bases separated the two germline ends. CDR3 in DNA: TGTGCCTGGAGCTCGGGTTACTCCTACAATGAGCAGTTCTTC. Translation gives CAWSSGYSYNEQFF.

This chain uses TRBV28 with TRBJ2-2; the D gene is possibly TRBD2 (7 bases). Germline values: CDR1 MDHEN, CDR2 SYDVKM. Trimming shortened V by 3 bases and J by 3 bases, and 8 bases separated the two germline ends. The CDR3 is made up of 14 amino acids. The CDR3 protein is CASSLGGHTGELFF. For the CDR3, the DNA is TGTGCCAGCAGTTTGGGGGGGCACACCGGGGAGCTGTTTTTT.

This sequence joins TRBV10-3 and TRBJ2-5; 11 bases are a match to TRBD1. Germline lookup yields CDR1 ENHRY and CDR2 SYGVKD. V lost 7 bases, J lost 2 bases, and 3 bases stayed unmatched. This CDR3 contains 14 residues. The CDR3 loop reads CAIKGDRGQETQYF. The CDR3 DNA is TGTGCCATCAAGGGGGACAGGGGGCAAGAGACCCAGTACTTC.

This sequence joins TRBV5-6 and TRBJ2-5, with D unclear. Trimming took off 3 bases at V and 0 bases at J, with 9 bases between the two ends. This CDR3 has 14 residues. CDR1 is SGHDT and CDR2 is YYEEEE in the germline V gene. The CDR3 nucleotides read TGTGCCAGCAGCTCGGTCGGTTACCAAGAGACCCAGTACTTC. This codes for CASSSVGYQETQYF. Full variable domain (missing parts from reference TRBV5-6 and TRBJ2-5): DAGVTQSPTHLIKTRGQQVTLRCSPKSGHDTVSWYQQALGQGPQFIFQYYEEEERQRGNFPDRFSGHQFPNYSSELNVNALLLGDSALYLCASSSVGYQETQYFGPGTRLLVL.

The J gene is TRBJ1-1, the V gene TRBV4-2; 7 nucleotides match TRBD1. This CDR3 comprises 17 residues. Looked up from germline, CDR1 is LGHNA and CDR2 is YNFKEQ. The ends lost 4 bases at V and 4 bases at J; junction bases unmatched: 15. The CDR3 here is CASSRKDRAQMGTEAFF. The CDR3 DNA is TGTGCCAGCAGCCGGAAAGACAGGGCCCAAATGGGCACTGAAGCTTTCTTT.

This chain links TRBV6-5 with TRBJ2-3; D not resolved. The CDR3 has 12 residues. Germline V lookup: CDR1 MNHEY, CDR2 SVGAGI. The ends were cut back, 6 bases at V and 6 bases at J, with 10 bases in the middle. CDR3 residues: CASRQTWDTQYF. CDR3 nucleotide sequence: TGTGCCAGCAGACAAACATGGGATACGCAGTATTTT.

The CDR3 is CASSPTRAYQETQYF. For the CDR3, the DNA is TGCGCCAGCAGCCCCACCAGAGCGTACCAAGAGACCCAGTACTTC. The V gene is TRBV5-1, the J gene TRBJ2-5; D unclear. Trimming took 4 bases from V and 0 from J, leaving 13 bases between them. The CDR3 has 15 amino acids. The germline V gene encodes CDR1 SGHRS and CDR2 YFSETQ.